The 30 T cell receptor beta chains below were found in one sample sequenced in a study of neurological immune-mediated disorders. TCRdb passed the 5' RACE reads through MiXCR, listing each CDR3 protein once. Of 70,000 to 90,000 distinct CDR3 sequences listed, around 4.6% are singletons. The sample comprised PBMCs. The receptors originated from a woman in her 30s with multiple sclerosis.

This clonotype has just a few counts. With only one base between it and a far larger clone, this is likely a read error. The rearrangement uses TRBV5-1 and TRBJ2-5, with a tentative D call TRBD1 (5 bases). The ends were cut back, 3 bases at V and 2 bases at J, with 8 bases in the middle. This CDR3 is built from 13 residues. CDR1 is SGHRS and CDR2 is YFSETQ in the germline V gene. CDR3 sequence (DNA): TGCGCCAGCAGCTGGGGCGGACAAGAGACCCAGTACTTC. It translates to CASSWGGQETQYF.

This clonotype was seen repeatedly, ten times or more. The chain uses TRBV11-2 and TRBJ2-2, with unresolved D. Trimming cost V 0 bases and J 1 base, with 3 bases left between them. This CDR3 comprises 14 residues. Germline V gene lookup returns CDR1 SGHAT and CDR2 FQNNGV. The chain's CDR3 is CASSLDWNTGELFF. DNA for the CDR3: TGTGCCAGCAGCTTAGACTGGAACACCGGGGAGCTGTTTTTT.

This clonotype was seen many times. The rearrangement links TRBV12-3 or TRBV12-4 to TRBJ2-1; 8 bases fit TRBD2. V shed 6 bases and J 10 bases; nucleotides not matched to a gene: 14. The CDR3 covers 15 residues. Here the CDR3 reads CASSSPASAGGEQFF. CDR3 sequence (DNA): TGTGCCAGCAGCTCTCCTGCGTCGGCGGGAGGCGAGCAGTTCTTC.

This clonotype appeared many times. V usage is TRBV20-1 and J usage is TRBJ1-1; D possibly corresponds to TRBD1 (6 bases). The germline V and J ends were trimmed by 2 bases and 1 base, with 11 bases remaining between them. Germline V gives CDR1 DFQATT, CDR2 SNEGSKA (reference sequence). The CDR3 runs 14 residues. Here the CDR3 DNA reads TGCAGTGCTAGACTTGGGGGGCAGAACACTGAAGCTTTCTTT. The encoded protein is CSARLGGQNTEAFF.

This clonotype was counted many times. V usage is TRBV2 and J usage is TRBJ2-5; D not resolved. The CDR3 is 15 amino acids. The V gene's germline CDR1 is SNHLY and CDR2 FYNNEI. V gave up 6 bases and J gave up 2 bases, with 16 bases separating them. Here the CDR3 reads CASSISQRPQETQYF. The CDR3 DNA follows: TGTGCCAGCAGCATATCCCAGCGACCACAAGAGACCCAGTACTTC. The full variable domain, rest sourced from reference TRBV2 and TRBJ2-5, is EPEVTQTPSHQVTQMGQEVILRCVPISNHLYFYWYRQILGQKVEFLVSFYNNEISEKSEIFDDQFSVERPDGSNFTLKIRSTKLEDSAMYFCASSISQRPQETQYFGPGTRLLVL.

This clonotype came up many times. Written as DNA, the CDR3 is TGTGCCAGCAGTTTCGGCGCCGGCCAACCCAAATACAATGAGCAGTTCTTC. This codes for CASSFGAGQPKYNEQFF. The rearrangement links TRBV12-3 or TRBV12-4 to TRBJ2-1; D uncertain. This CDR3 region has 17 residues. The V gene lost 3 bases and the J gene lost 4 bases, with 19 bases spanning the gap.

The chain has TRBV12-3 or TRBV12-4 and TRBJ2-7; 7 bases agree with TRBD1. Trimming at V came to 4 bases and at J to 3 bases, leaving 6 bases not matched to a gene. CDR3 length: 14 residues. In DNA, the CDR3 is TGTGCCAGCAGTTGGACAGGACAAGGCTACGAGCAGTACTTC. Amino acid sequence: CASSWTGQGYEQYF.

This clonotype showed up many times. This chain connects TRBV12-3 or TRBV12-4 to TRBJ2-3, with D possibly matching TRBD2 (5 bases). V shed 6 bases and J shed 1 base, with 17 bases lying between them. The CDR3 length is 16 residues. The CDR3 reads CASRNKMSSGTDTQYF. The CDR3 DNA reads TGTGCCAGCAGGAATAAGATGAGTAGCGGCACAGATACGCAGTATTTT.

Many counts were recorded for this clonotype. CDR3 residues: CASSGQVESTQYF. The CDR3 DNA follows: TGCGCCAGCAGCGGACAGGTGGAGAGTACCCAGTACTTC. The rearrangement joins TRBV5-1 to TRBJ2-5; 7 nucleotides align to TRBD1. This CDR3 comprises 13 residues. The ends lost 4 bases at V and 8 bases at J; junction bases unmatched: 8. Germline assignment: CDR1 SGHRS and CDR2 YFSETQ.

This clonotype was observed a few times. The rearrangement joins TRBV15 to TRBJ2-7, with D perhaps being TRBD1 or TRBD2 (6 bases each). With 2 bases removed from V and 5 bases from J, the gap between germline ends came to 16 bases. This CDR3 is 15 amino acids long. Germline loops: CDR1 LNHNV, CDR2 YYDKDF (reference sequence). CDR3 bases: TGTGCCACCAGCAGACTACAGGGAGGAAAAGACGAGCAGTACGTC. This codes for CATSRLQGGKDEQYV.

This clonotype was counted many times. The V call is TRBV4-1, the J call TRBJ2-7, with 9 bases identical to TRBD2. The CDR3 runs 15 residues. V lost 0 bases to trimming and J lost 3 bases; unmatched junction nucleotides: 3. Per the germline V gene, CDR1 is MGHRA and CDR2 is YSYEKL. The DNA of the CDR3 is TGCGCCAGCAGCCAAGAAGCGGGGGGTTACTACGAGCAGTACGTC. Translation: CASSQEAGGYYEQYV.

In its sample, this clonotype was seen many times. The rearrangement links TRBV5-1 to TRBJ2-5; D may be TRBD2 (6 bases). V was trimmed by 3 bases and J by 2 bases, leaving 11 bases between them. Per germline, CDR1 SGHRS and CDR2 YFSETQ. The CDR3 loop spans 14 amino acids. CDR3 nucleotides: TGCGCCAGCAGCTGGGGGGATGGTCAAGAGACCCAGTACTTC. Its protein is CASSWGDGQETQYF. The whole variable domain, filled in from reference TRBV5-1 and TRBJ2-5, reads KAGVTQTPRYLIKTRGQQVTLSCSPISGHRSVSWYQQTPGQGLQFLFEYFSETQRNKGNFPGRFSGRQFSNSRSEMNVSTLELGDSALYLCASSWGDGQETQYFGPGTRLLVL.

Many counts were recorded for this clonotype. The gene calls are TRBV4-2 and TRBJ1-2, with TRBD1 identical over 8 bases. This CDR3 has 15 amino acids. CDR1 and CDR2 (germline): LGHNA, YNFKEQ. With V trimmed by 1 base and J by 8 bases, 9 bases remained unmatched. Here the CDR3 reads CASSQVGETGAGYTF. The CDR3, as DNA: TGTGCCAGCAGCCAAGTAGGGGAGACAGGGGCCGGCTACACCTTC.

This clonotype was recorded once. The chain is built from TRBV5-6 and TRBJ2-1; D remains ambiguous. CDR1 is SGHDT and CDR2 is YYEEEE in the germline V gene. The ends were cut back, 0 bases at V and 8 bases at J, with 6 bases in the middle. The CDR3 contains 12 residues. In nucleotides, the CDR3 is TGTGCCAGCAGCTTGGGGGGTCATGAGCAGTTCTTC. Amino acids: CASSLGGHEQFF.

There are many counts of this clonotype. The chain is built from TRBV20-1 and TRBJ2-1; TRBD2 aligns across 8 bases. CDR1 and CDR2 from the germline V gene are DFQATT and SNEGSKA (reference sequence). This CDR3 comprises 19 residues. Germline trimming cut 2 bases from V and 0 bases from J; bases unmatched to any gene: 15. This CDR3 reads CSARWPGWRGASSYNEQFF. CDR3 bases: TGCAGTGCTAGATGGCCAGGATGGCGGGGGGCCAGCTCCTACAATGAGCAGTTCTTC.

This clonotype was counted many times. The chain employs TRBV20-1 and TRBJ2-7, with D tentatively TRBD2 (7 bases). The CDR3 is 12 amino acids. The germline V gene encodes CDR1 DFQATT and CDR2 SNEGSKA (reference sequence). The V end lost 6 bases, the J end lost 3 bases, and 12 bases lay between the germline ends. DNA for the CDR3: TGCAGTGCGAGGGGGGGCCACTACGAGCAGTACTTC. Translating gives CSARGGHYEQYF.

In this sample, this clonotype turned up many times. The chain uses TRBV20-1 and TRBJ2-1; 7 bases are a match to TRBD2. The ends lost 0 bases at V and 0 bases at J; junction bases unmatched: 5. Germline CDR1 is DFQATT and CDR2 is SNEGSKA (reference sequence). The CDR3 is 16 residues long. The CDR3 sequence: CSARDLAESSYNEQFF. CDR3 DNA sequence: TGCAGTGCTAGAGATCTAGCGGAGAGCTCCTACAATGAGCAGTTCTTC.

This clonotype was observed a handful of times. The CDR3 nucleotides read TGTGCCAGCAGCAGACGGAGGAGCTCTGGAAACACCATATATTTT. This sequence encodes CASSRRRSSGNTIYF. The chain links TRBV14 to TRBJ1-3; D gene uncertain. The CDR3 extends over 15 amino acids. Trimming took 5 bases from V and 0 from J, leaving 11 bases between them. Per germline, CDR1 SGHDN and CDR2 FVKESK.

There are a few counts of this clonotype. The V call is TRBV10-3, the J call TRBJ2-1; 14 bases are shared with TRBD2. CDR1 and CDR2 from the germline V gene are ENHRY and SYGVKD. The J segment lost 0 bases and the V segment lost 6 bases, leaving 4 bases of the junction unmatched. This CDR3 spans 17 amino acids. CDR3 loop: CAIRGTSGGFSYNEQFF. CDR3 nucleotides: TGTGCCATCAGGGGGACTAGCGGGGGCTTCTCCTACAATGAGCAGTTCTTC.

There are many counts of this clonotype. The chain recombines TRBV18 with TRBJ1-5; no clear D gene. Germline V gives CDR1 KGHSH, CDR2 LQKENI. This CDR3 comprises 14 residues. Trimming cost V 6 bases and J 0 bases, with 9 bases left between them. Here the CDR3 DNA reads TGTGCCAGCTCGCCGGCAAATAGCAATCAGCCCCAGCATTTT. Translation gives CASSPANSNQPQHF.

At least ten counts were recorded for this clonotype. The V and J genes are TRBV29-1 and TRBJ2-7, with TRBD1 as a possible D gene (6 bases). The germline CDR1 and CDR2 sequences are SQVTM and ANQGSEA. The CDR3 sequence is 11 residues long. V was clipped by 5 bases and J by 4 bases, with 9 bases between them. The CDR3 region is CSVSGVYEQYV. CDR3 nucleotides: TGCAGCGTTTCAGGGGTTTACGAGCAGTACGTC.

This clonotype occurred many times. The rearrangement uses TRBV28 and TRBJ2-6; 9 bases line up with TRBD1. Unmatched junction bases numbered 7, after V lost 5 bases and J lost 2 bases. The CDR3 runs to 17 residues. Germline CDR1 MDHEN, CDR2 SYDVKM. The CDR3, as DNA: TGTGCCAGCAGTCCGGGACAGGGAGGAGCTGGGGCCAACGTCCTGACTTTC. Translating it yields CASSPGQGGAGANVLTF.

This clonotype was detected many times. The chain joins TRBV20-1 to TRBJ2-7, with a possible D match to TRBD2 (6 bases). CDR1 and CDR2 (germline): DFQATT, SNEGSKA (reference sequence). This CDR3 is built from 14 residues. V was trimmed by 3 bases and J by 5 bases, leaving 17 bases between them. CDR3 coding DNA: TGCAGTGCTAGTCCCGGCGGGGATTTCCACGAGCAGTACGTC. It yields the protein CSASPGGDFHEQYV.

This clonotype has a handful of counts. The J gene is TRBJ1-6, the V gene TRBV5-1; 8 positions match TRBD1. The CDR3 runs 15 residues. V lost 0 bases, J lost 9 bases, and 5 bases stayed unmatched. The germline gives CDR1 SGHRS, CDR2 YFSETQ. CDR3 DNA: TGCGCCAGCAGCTTGGAGACAGGGGAGGCTTCACCCCTCCACTTT. This codes for CASSLETGEASPLHF.

This clonotype has ten or more counts. The rearrangement joins TRBV20-1 to TRBJ2-5, with D possibly matching TRBD2 (6 bases). Germline CDR1 and CDR2: DFQATT and SNEGSKA (reference sequence). CDR3 length: 14 amino acids. Trimming took 3 bases from V and 5 from J, leaving 16 bases between them. The chain's CDR3 is CSASVGSIFETQYF. The CDR3 region has the DNA TGCAGTGCTAGCGTCGGGAGCATCTTTGAGACCCAGTACTTC.

This clonotype was detected ten times or more. V and J are TRBV6-2 or TRBV6-3 and TRBJ1-1, with D maybe TRBD1 (5 bases). The CDR3 length is 16 residues. Trimming shortened V by 2 bases and J by 3 bases, and 16 bases separated the two germline ends. Per the germline V gene, CDR1 is MNHEY and CDR2 is SVGEGT. The CDR3 DNA reads as TGTGCCAGCAGTTACGTCTGGGGCAAGGTGGACACTGAAGCTTTCTTT. Translated: CASSYVWGKVDTEAFF.

This clonotype was seen at least ten times. The chain recombines TRBV27 with TRBJ2-2, with D unresolved. The CDR3 loop spans 15 amino acids. V lost 5 bases, J lost 0 bases, and 10 bases lay in between. CDR1 and CDR2 from the germline V gene are MNHEY and SMNVEV (reference sequence). CDR3 in DNA: TGTGCCAGCAGTCCGTCGACTGCGAACACCGGGGAGCTGTTTTTT. Translated: CASSPSTANTGELFF.

This clonotype was counted many times. This sequence joins TRBV12-3 or TRBV12-4 and TRBJ1-1, with 7 bases lining up with TRBD1. The CDR3 loop spans 16 amino acids. The trim removed 6 bases at V and 0 bases at J, leaving 10 bases unmatched. For the CDR3, the DNA is TGTGCCAGCAGACCGGGGGGGACAGAAGTGAACACTGAAGCTTTCTTT. Its translation: CASRPGGTEVNTEAFF.

This clonotype was seen ten or more times. This chain joins TRBV25-1 and TRBJ2-2; 7 bases are shared with TRBD1. The CDR3 has 14 residues. Trimming removed 1 base from V and 4 bases from J; junction bases left unmatched: 0. CDR1 and CDR2 (germline): MGHDK, SYGVNS. CDR3 in DNA: TGTGCCAGCAGTGAATCAGGGGGCACCGGGGAGCTGTTTTTT. Its protein product is CASSESGGTGELFF. Using reference TRBV25-1 and TRBJ2-2 for the parts outside the CDR3, the full variable domain is EADIYQTPRYLVIGTGKKITLECSQTMGHDKMYWYQQDPGMELHLIHYSYGVNSTEKGDLSSESTVSRIRTEHFPLTLESARPSHTSQYLCASSESGGTGELFFGEGSRLTVL.

This chain connects TRBV5-1 to TRBJ1-3; no clear D gene. V was trimmed by 0 bases and J by 0 bases, leaving 7 bases between them. The CDR3 consists of 15 residues. Germline CDR1 reads SGHRS; CDR2 reads YFSETQ. DNA of the CDR3: TGCGCCAGCAGCTTGGACGGGAGCTCTGGAAACACCATATATTTT. Protein product: CASSLDGSSGNTIYF.